The present TCR beta chain was sequenced within a study of beta chain features in type 1 diabetes. Expressed TCRB transcripts got sequenced, as all isolated RNA was reverse transcribed. Clones were read by immunoSEQ multiplex PCR, and TCRdb kept only the in-frame ones, dropping some. The top ten clones hold around 0.05% of a sample with roughly 250,000 clones, approximately 70% of them seen once. The V end lost 2 bases, the J end lost 2 bases, and 11 bases lay between the germline ends. This CDR3 comprises 15 residues. Germline lookup yields CDR1 SGHVS and CDR2 FQNEAQ. The origin of this receptor is a young man in good health. The sample comprised naive CD4+ T cells from blood. This chain uses TRBV7-8 with TRBJ2-3; tentative D call: TRBD1 (6 bases). CDR3 sequence reads: CASSLLDSYTDTQYF. DNA for the CDR3: TGTGCCAGCAGCTTACTGGACAGCTACACAGATACGCAGTATTTT.